These T cell receptor beta chains were read from a single sample in a study of cytomegalovirus exposure and HLA in healthy donors. The table came from immunoSEQ multiplex PCR; TCRdb's copy has only in-frame clones and leaves some out. The data hold a few hundred thousand clones, with roughly 75% observed a single time. The sequenced material came from PBMCs. The origin of the receptors is a woman aged 25 to 39 in good health and CMV-seronegative. Each CDR3 is given with its conserved first and last residue. Fields, in order: CDR3 length, clone size, V gene, J gene, D gene, CDR3 protein, CDR3 DNA. D genes are given only for firm matches. Clone size is given for some rows only: seen once, a few or many times, or a class if the clone is expanded.

length: 13
size: .
V: TRBV7-8
J: TRBJ2-7
D: .
CDR3: CASSFEETGEQYF
DNA: TGTGCCAGCAGCTTCGAAGAGACAGGCGAGCAGTACTTC

length: 13
size: .
V: TRBV18
J: TRBJ2-7
D: .
CDR3: CASSRTAFTEQYF
DNA: TGTGCCAGCTCAAGGACAGCCTTCACCGAGCAGTACTTC

length: 15
size: .
V: TRBV4-1
J: TRBJ1-5
D: TRBD1
CDR3: CASSLGTGENQPQHF
DNA: TGCGCCAGCAGCCTCGGGACAGGGGAGAATCAGCCCCAGCATTTT

length: 15
size: .
V: TRBV10-3
J: TRBJ1-1
D: TRBD1
CDR3: CAAARPGGGLGEAFF
DNA: TGTGCCGCGGCAAGGCCAGGGGGTGGTCTAGGGGAAGCTTTCTTT

length: 14
size: .
V: TRBV15
J: TRBJ1-2
D: .
CDR3: CATSRPSGGDGYTF
DNA: TGTGCCACCAGCAGACCCTCTGGAGGGGATGGCTACACCTTC

length: 13
size: few
V: TRBV6-5
J: TRBJ1-5
D: .
CDR3: CASSYAGEQPQHF
DNA: TGTGCCAGCAGTTACGCAGGGGAGCAGCCCCAGCATTTT

length: 18
size: .
V: TRBV4-1
J: TRBJ2-3
D: .
CDR3: CAISQGEAWRGSNQPQYF
DNA: TGCGCCATCAGCCAAGGGGAAGCATGGAGGGGAAGCAATCAGCCCCAGTATTTT

length: 17
size: .
V: TRBV4-2
J: TRBJ2-7
D: TRBD2
CDR3: CASSQDPLFGGADEQYF
DNA: TGTGCCAGCAGCCAAGATCCCCTCTTCGGGGGGGCCGACGAGCAGTACTTC

length: 15
size: .
V: TRBV7-2
J: TRBJ1-5
D: TRBD1
CDR3: CASSLSDRANQPQHF
DNA: TGTGCCAGCAGCTTAAGCGACAGGGCCAATCAGCCCCAGCATTTT

length: 17
size: .
V: TRBV18
J: TRBJ1-2
D: .
CDR3: CASSPRSTPDSNYGYTF
DNA: TGTGCCAGCTCACCCCGTTCTACACCCGACTCTAACTATGGCTACACCTTC

length: 15
size: .
V: TRBV21-1
J: TRBJ1-1
D: .
CDR3: CAIPSLDRMNTEAFF
DNA: TGTGCCATCCCTTCCTTGGACAGGATGAACACTGAAGCTTTCTTT

length: 12
size: .
V: TRBV5-1
J: TRBJ2-7
D: .
CDR3: CASSPTSYEQYF
DNA: TGCGCCAGCAGCCCTACTAGCTACGAGCAGTACTTC

length: 16
size: .
V: TRBV9
J: TRBJ2-2
D: .
CDR3: CASSVGQGSNTGELFF
DNA: TGTGCCAGCAGCGTAGGGCAGGGATCGAACACCGGGGAGCTGTTTTTT

length: 13
size: .
V: TRBV7-3
J: TRBJ2-2
D: .
CDR3: CASSPLGTGELFF
DNA: TGTGCCAGCAGCCCGCTAGGTACCGGGGAGCTGTTTTTT

length: 13
size: .
V: TRBV2
J: TRBJ1-5
D: .
CDR3: CATREFSNQPQHF
DNA: TGTGCCACCCGGGAGTTTAGCAATCAGCCCCAGCATTTT

length: 15
size: .
V: TRBV6-5
J: TRBJ1-1
D: TRBD1
CDR3: CASSFRGQGVRFAFF
DNA: TGTGCCAGCAGCTTTCGTGGACAGGGGGTCAGGTTTGCTTTCTTT

length: 13
size: .
V: TRBV25-1
J: TRBJ2-3
D: .
CDR3: CASSSPITDTQYF
DNA: TGTGCCAGCAGCTCACCTATCACAGATACGCAGTATTTT

length: 16
size: .
V: TRBV19
J: TRBJ2-2
D: TRBD1
CDR3: CASSLQGGWNTGELFF
DNA: TGTGCCAGTAGCCTACAGGGGGGATGGAACACCGGGGAGCTGTTTTTT

length: 16
size: .
V: TRBV19
J: TRBJ1-6
D: TRBD1
CDR3: CASSLTGSSYNSPLHF
DNA: TGTGCCAGTAGTCTGACAGGGAGCTCCTATAATTCACCCCTCCACTTT

length: 13
size: .
V: TRBV4-1
J: TRBJ1-1
D: .
CDR3: CASSQASRGEAFF
DNA: TGCGCCAGCAGCCAAGCCTCTAGGGGTGAAGCTTTCTTT

length: 16
size: .
V: TRBV11-3
J: TRBJ2-5
D: TRBD2
CDR3: CASSYGNSGGQETQYF
DNA: TGTGCCAGCAGCTATGGTAATAGCGGGGGACAAGAGACCCAGTACTTC

length: 15
size: .
V: TRBV6-1
J: TRBJ2-7
D: TRBD2
CDR3: CASSRSGRSSYEQYF
DNA: TGTGCCAGCAGCCGCAGCGGGAGGAGCTCCTACGAGCAGTACTTC

length: 17
size: .
V: TRBV5-6
J: TRBJ1-1
D: TRBD1
CDR3: CASSLALYRGLNTEAFF
DNA: TGTGCCAGCAGCTTGGCCTTGTACAGGGGCTTGAACACTGAAGCTTTCTTT

length: 16
size: .
V: TRBV7-9
J: TRBJ2-7
D: TRBD1
CDR3: CSSSLEETGSSYEQYF
DNA: TGTTCCAGCAGCTTAGAGGAGACAGGGAGCTCCTACGAGCAGTACTTC

length: 13
size: .
V: TRBV6-1
J: TRBJ1-1
D: .
CDR3: CASSSPGDTEAFF
DNA: TGTGCCAGCAGTTCTCCGGGGGACACTGAAGCTTTCTTT

length: 19
size: few
V: TRBV6-1
J: TRBJ1-2
D: .
CDR3: CASSERLQGRLFSNYGYTF
DNA: TGTGCCAGCAGTGAAAGGTTACAGGGTCGTCTTTTTTCTAACTATGGCTACACCTTC

length: 14
size: .
V: TRBV7-6
J: TRBJ2-5
D: .
CDR3: CASSPGTGVETQYF
DNA: TGTGCCAGCAGCCCCGGGACGGGGGTAGAGACCCAGTACTTC

length: 12
size: .
V: TRBV11-3
J: TRBJ2-1
D: TRBD2
CDR3: CASISSGGRQFF
DNA: TGTGCCAGCATCTCTAGCGGGGGGAGGCAGTTCTTC

length: 16
size: .
V: TRBV6-5
J: TRBJ1-1
D: .
CDR3: CASSYTGTPQNTEAFF
DNA: TGTGCCAGCAGTTATACAGGGACCCCACAGAACACTGAAGCTTTCTTT

length: 15
size: .
V: TRBV5-4
J: TRBJ2-3
D: .
CDR3: CASKTGAGEVDTQYF
DNA: TGTGCCAGCAAAACGGGGGCGGGAGAGGTAGATACGCAGTATTTT

length: 14
size: .
V: TRBV18
J: TRBJ2-5
D: TRBD1
CDR3: CASSGGQVIWAQYF
DNA: TGTGCCAGCTCAGGAGGACAGGTCATTTGGGCCCAGTACTTC

length: 14
size: .
V: TRBV30
J: TRBJ1-1
D: TRBD1
CDR3: CAWSITGAGAEAFF
DNA: TGTGCCTGGAGTATTACAGGGGCAGGCGCTGAAGCTTTCTTT

length: 10
size: .
V: TRBV2
J: TRBJ1-2
D: .
CDR3: CASSDRSYTF
DNA: TGTGCCAGCAGCGACAGGTCCTACACCTTC

length: 15
size: .
V: TRBV6-5
J: TRBJ2-3
D: .
CDR3: CASTAGEKGTDTQYF
DNA: TGTGCCAGCACCGCAGGGGAGAAGGGCACAGATACGCAGTATTTT

length: 16
size: .
V: TRBV9
J: TRBJ2-1
D: .
CDR3: CASSVGGGASYNEQFF
DNA: TGTGCCAGCAGCGTAGGTGGGGGCGCCTCCTACAATGAGCAGTTCTTC

length: 18
size: .
V: TRBV7-9
J: TRBJ2-7
D: TRBD2
CDR3: CSSSLEYGTSGGAYEQYF
DNA: TGTTCCAGCAGCTTAGAATATGGGACTAGCGGGGGGGCCTACGAGCAGTACTTC

length: 14
size: .
V: TRBV19
J: TRBJ1-3
D: .
CDR3: CASSINNLGNTIYF
DNA: TGTGCCAGTAGTATCAACAACCTTGGAAACACCATATATTTT

length: 13
size: .
V: TRBV29-1
J: TRBJ1-6
D: .
CDR3: CSAKDSINSPLHF
DNA: TGCAGCGCCAAAGACAGTATTAATTCCCCCCTCCACTTT

length: 15
size: .
V: TRBV19
J: TRBJ1-2
D: TRBD1
CDR3: CASSIPVPTGNGYTF
DNA: TGTGCCAGTAGTATCCCGGTACCGACAGGGAATGGCTACACCTTC

length: 18
size: .
V: TRBV5-1
J: TRBJ2-3
D: TRBD2
CDR3: CASSPGRTSGGATDTQYF
DNA: TGCGCCAGCAGCCCCGGGAGGACTAGCGGGGGGGCCACAGATACGCAGTATTTT

length: 14
size: .
V: TRBV6-5
J: TRBJ1-1
D: TRBD1
CDR3: CASTRDRANTEAFF
DNA: TGTGCCAGCACCCGGGACAGGGCGAACACTGAAGCTTTCTTT

length: 14
size: .
V: TRBV29-1
J: TRBJ1-2
D: .
CDR3: CSVEDGDNRYGYTF
DNA: TGCAGCGTTGAAGATGGGGACAATCGCTATGGCTACACCTTC

length: 14
size: .
V: TRBV10-3
J: TRBJ2-2
D: .
CDR3: CAIRAGTNTGELFF
DNA: TGTGCCATCAGGGCCGGGACGAACACCGGGGAGCTGTTTTTT

length: 18
size: once
V: TRBV19
J: TRBJ2-2
D: TRBD2
CDR3: CASSVTSGGSGYTGELFF
DNA: TGTGCCAGTAGTGTCACTAGCGGGGGATCGGGGTACACCGGGGAGCTGTTTTTT

length: 13
size: few
V: TRBV2
J: TRBJ1-4
D: TRBD1
CDR3: CASSADRSEKLFF
DNA: TGTGCCAGCAGTGCGGACAGGAGTGAAAAACTGTTTTTT

length: 16
size: .
V: TRBV11-2
J: TRBJ2-7
D: TRBD2
CDR3: CASSLDSSGGAYEQYF
DNA: TGTGCCAGCAGCTTAGACAGTAGCGGGGGGGCCTACGAGCAGTACTTC

length: 13
size: .
V: TRBV5-1
J: TRBJ2-7
D: .
CDR3: CASSFATGFEQYF
DNA: TGCGCCAGCAGCTTCGCAACAGGGTTCGAGCAGTACTTC

length: 15
size: .
V: TRBV6-4
J: TRBJ2-7
D: TRBD2
CDR3: CASSDWTSGGYEQYF
DNA: TGTGCCAGCAGTGACTGGACTAGCGGAGGGTACGAGCAGTACTTC

length: 12
size: once
V: TRBV6-1
J: TRBJ1-1
D: .
CDR3: CAKWQASSEAFF
DNA: TGTGCCAAGTGGCAGGCGTCGTCTGAAGCTTTCTTT

length: 13
size: .
V: TRBV6-6
J: TRBJ1-1
D: .
CDR3: CASRPTENTEAFF
DNA: TGTGCCAGCAGGCCAACAGAGAACACTGAAGCTTTCTTT

length: 14
size: .
V: TRBV18
J: TRBJ1-6
D: .
CDR3: CASSSAPGNSPLHF
DNA: TGTGCCAGCTCATCCGCCCCGGGGAATTCACCCCTCCACTTT

length: 17
size: .
V: TRBV5-4
J: TRBJ2-7
D: TRBD1
CDR3: CASSLGAQGAASYEQYF
DNA: TGTGCCAGCAGCTTGGGGGCACAGGGGGCCGCTTCCTACGAGCAGTACTTC

length: 15
size: .
V: TRBV5-1
J: TRBJ2-1
D: .
CDR3: CASSYSGNSYNEQFF
DNA: TGCGCCAGCAGTTATAGCGGTAACTCCTACAATGAGCAGTTCTTC

length: 13
size: .
V: TRBV15
J: TRBJ1-5
D: TRBD1
CDR3: CATSRDRDQPQHF
DNA: TGTGCCACCAGCCGGGACAGGGACCAGCCCCAGCATTTT